One and the same sample provided the 20 T cell receptor beta chains below, sequenced in a study of breast tumors, draining lymph nodes, adjacent tissues. MiXCR, applied by TCRdb to the multiplex PCR reads, yields one record per CDR3 protein. The data hold about 180,000 distinct CDR3 sequences, with 30% to 35% observed a single time. The lymph nodes were axillary draining lymph nodes from breast cancer patients. Sequenced sample: axillary lymph node tissue. Receptor source: a female donor with breast cancer. Some clones in this sample may be carry-over from other donors' samples.

This clonotype was recorded many times. The chain carries TRBV11-1 and TRBJ2-3, with a possible D match to TRBD2 (6 bases). Looked up from germline, CDR1 is SGHAT and CDR2 is FQDESV (reference sequence). The CDR3 runs 18 residues. Trimming pared 6 bases from V and 2 bases from J, leaving 24 bases between. This chain's CDR3 is CASSWDSPRARITDTQYF. The CDR3 DNA sequence: TGTGCCAGCAGTTGGGACTCTCCCCGGGCAAGGATCACAGATACGCAGTATTTT.

This clonotype appeared many times. This chain joins TRBV4-1 and TRBJ2-2; no firm D call. Trimming shortened V by 2 bases and J by 3 bases, and 13 bases separated the two germline ends. The germline V gene has CDR1 MGHRA and CDR2 YSYEKL. This CDR3 has 16 amino acids. DNA of the CDR3: TGCGCCAGCAGCCAACGTAATAGGCAGGACACCGGGGAGCTGTTTTTT. Translation gives CASSQRNRQDTGELFF.

The table lists this clonotype with many counts. V and J are TRBV12-3 or TRBV12-4 and TRBJ1-2; D is perhaps TRBD1 (5 bases). Trimming removed 3 bases at V and 7 bases at J, with 12 bases between. The CDR3 sequence is 13 residues long. CDR3 DNA sequence: TGTGCCAGCAGTTTTGAGCGGGGGTTTGGCTACACCTTC. Its translation is CASSFERGFGYTF.

Regarding this clonotype: Because the CDR3's place on the DNA is in doubt, the DNA is left out and the CDR3 is given as listed by TCRdb. The V and J genes are TRBV7-2 and TRBJ2-5; the table's TRBD1 call for D was not verified on the DNA. Germline CDR1 and CDR2: SGHTA and FQGNSA. The CDR3 is 23 residues long, counting both termini. This CDR3 is CASSLTGQGFNSPLHFGNGTQYF.

The sample holds a few counts of this clonotype. A much larger clonotype is one base distant, so this may be a read error. CDR3 nucleotides: TGTGCCAGCAGCTTGTCTAGCGCCAATGAGCAGTTCTTC. Residues: CASSLSSANEQFF. The V call is TRBV5-6, the J call TRBJ2-1; D is perhaps TRBD2 (6 bases). CDR1 SGHDT and CDR2 YYEEEE come from the germline V gene. This CDR3 is 13 amino acids long. V was clipped by 1 base and J by 6 bases, with 8 bases between them.

This clonotype was detected only a few times. This chain joins TRBV6-5 and TRBJ1-6, with TRBD1 as a possible D gene (5 bases). Deletions cut 5 bases from V and 8 bases from J, with 16 bases between. The germline V gene has CDR1 MNHEY and CDR2 SVGAGI. The CDR3 spans 15 residues. The DNA for the CDR3 is TGTGCCAGCAGTCCGGACACGACGCTGGATTCACCCCTCCACTTT. Its protein is CASSPDTTLDSPLHF.

This chain connects TRBV6-1 to TRBJ1-5; D gene uncertain. V shed 7 bases and J shed 4 bases, with 8 bases lying between them. Germline V lookup: CDR1 MNHNS, CDR2 SASEGT. This CDR3 is built from 12 residues. The CDR3 loop reads CASMNSNQPQHF. CDR3 nucleotide sequence: TGTGCCAGCATGAACAGTAATCAGCCCCAGCATTTT.

The V gene is TRBV6-6, the J gene TRBJ1-1, with 8 bases aligning to TRBD1. Trimming removed 7 bases from V and 11 bases from J; junction bases left unmatched: 6. The CDR3 extends over 11 amino acids. Germline CDR1 reads MNHNY; CDR2 reads SVGAGI (reference sequence). CDR3 amino acids: CASIGTGFAFF. The CDR3 region has the DNA TGTGCCAGCATCGGGACAGGCTTTGCTTTCTTT.

This clonotype was recorded many times. This rearrangement joins TRBV7-9 to TRBJ2-1; 7 nucleotides line up with TRBD1. Looked up from germline, CDR1 is SEHNR and CDR2 is FQNEAQ (reference sequence). After removal of 1 base from V and 4 bases from J, the junction contained 4 bases not matched to a gene. The CDR3 has 15 residues. This chain's CDR3 is CASSLGGGPYNEQFF. The CDR3 bases are TGTGCCAGCAGCTTAGGAGGGGGCCCTTACAATGAGCAGTTCTTC.

This clonotype was picked up many times. This sequence joins TRBV27 and TRBJ1-2; 7 positions match TRBD1. The trim removed 5 bases at V and 6 bases at J, leaving 9 bases unmatched. Germline-derived CDR1 and CDR2 are MNHEY and SMNVEV (reference sequence). The CDR3 is 14 residues long. The CDR3 loop reads CASSGGGELDGYTF. For the CDR3, the DNA is TGTGCCAGCAGTGGAGGGGGCGAGCTGGATGGCTACACCTTC.

This clonotype was found many times. V and J are TRBV12-3 or TRBV12-4 and TRBJ2-5, with D possibly matching TRBD1 (6 bases). Deletions cut 6 bases from V and 5 bases from J, with 16 bases between. The CDR3 runs to 14 residues. CDR3 coding DNA: TGTGCCAGCAGCTCAACTAGAGGGGGTGAGACCCAGTACTTC. It is translated as CASSSTRGGETQYF.

The chain uses TRBV5-6 and TRBJ2-5; the D gene is possibly TRBD2 (7 bases). V was shortened by 10 bases and J by 5 bases, with 21 bases between the two germline ends. The CDR3 has 14 residues. The germline gives CDR1 SGHDT, CDR2 YYEEEE. The DNA for the CDR3 is TGTGCCGGAAGGGGAGGGGGTAGTAAGGAGACCCAGTACTTC. This translates into CAGRGGGSKETQYF.

This clonotype was counted ten times or more. V is TRBV2 and J is TRBJ2-1, with D perhaps given as TRBD1 or TRBD2 (5 bases each). Germline CDR1 and CDR2: SNHLY and FYNNEI. The CDR3 totals 15 residues. The V gene lost 5 bases and the J gene lost 1 base, with 12 bases spanning the gap. CDR3 sequence (DNA): TGTGCCAGCAGTTGGGGCGGGCAGTCCTACAATGAGCAGTTCTTC. Protein: CASSWGGQSYNEQFF.

The chain is built from TRBV19 and TRBJ1-1; unclear D gene. This CDR3 spans 11 amino acids. Per germline, CDR1 LNHDA and CDR2 SQIVND (reference sequence). V was pared by 10 bases and J by 0 bases, with 6 bases between. This chain's CDR3 is CATRMNTEAFF. CDR3 DNA sequence: TGTGCCACTCGCATGAACACTGAAGCTTTCTTT.

This clonotype has just a few counts. J is TRBJ2-1 and V is TRBV12-3 or TRBV12-4; a weak D match, TRBD2 (6 bases). The CDR3 has 16 residues. Trimming removed 3 bases from V and 2 bases from J, with 14 bases in between. In DNA, the CDR3 is TGTGCCAGCAGTTTTATAATAGCGGCCACCTACAATGAGCAGTTCTTC. It is translated as CASSFIIAATYNEQFF.

This clonotype was seen at least ten times. The chain couples TRBV19 to TRBJ1-4, with D possibly matching TRBD1 (5 bases). V was cut by 10 bases and J by 1 base, with 13 bases left in between. The CDR3 runs 14 residues. Germline loops: CDR1 LNHDA, CDR2 SQIVND (reference sequence). This CDR3 reads CATKGRQTNEKLFF. The CDR3 DNA follows: TGTGCCACGAAGGGGAGGCAAACTAATGAAAAACTGTTTTTT.

This clonotype was counted at least ten times. This chain joins TRBV18 and TRBJ2-5; D tentatively fits TRBD1 or TRBD2 (5 bases each). CDR3 length: 13 amino acids. Germline CDR1 and CDR2: KGHSH and LQKENI. The germline V and J ends were trimmed by 4 bases and 2 bases, with 8 bases remaining between them. In DNA, the CDR3 is TGTGCCAGCTCACGGGACGGTCAAGAGACCCAGTACTTC. Amino acid sequence: CASSRDGQETQYF. The full variable domain, rest sourced from reference TRBV18 and TRBJ2-5, is NAGVMQNPRHLVRRRGQEARLRCSPMKGHSHVYWYRQLPEEGLKFMVYLQKENIIDESGMPKERFSAEFPKEGPSILRIQQVVRGDSAAYFCASSRDGQETQYFGPGTRLLVL.

This clonotype was detected many times. The chain recombines TRBV6-6 with TRBJ2-7, with a possible D match to TRBD1 (6 bases). This CDR3 has 14 residues. Germline-derived CDR1 and CDR2 are MNHNY and SVGAGI (reference sequence). The V and J ends lost 2 bases and 3 bases respectively, with 11 bases between them. The CDR3 bases are TGTGCCAGCAGTTACCTCGGGACACGCTACGAGCAGTACTTC. Translation gives CASSYLGTRYEQYF.

Worth noting for this clonotype: Since a much larger clone is just one base distant, this may be a read error. The V call is TRBV3-2, the J call TRBJ1-5; TRBD1, as called in the table, went unchecked against the DNA. TRBV3-2 is shown as a pseudogene. The CDR3 sequence is 16 residues long. The CDR3 DNA sequence: TGTGCCGGGCCGGGACAGGCCAACCCGAGCGATCAGCCCCAGCATTTT. This translates into CAGPGQANPSDQPQHF.

Concerning this clonotype itself: It is likely a read error, because the conserved phenylalanine at the end of the CDR3 is missing. The DNA is left out, because the CDR3 cannot be placed on it with certainty; the CDR3 is given as TCRdb lists it. V and J are TRBV5-5 and TRBJ1-6. Per the germline V gene, CDR1 is SGHKS and CDR2 is YYEKEE (reference sequence). Termini included, the CDR3 measures 11 amino acids. This chain's CDR3 is CASSWRASSDS.